This TCR beta chain appears in the sequencing data of a study of graft-versus-host responses after intestinal transplantation. Overall study: The transplants performed in recipients were multivisceral, liver-intestinal, or isolated intestinal.

Germline loops: CDR1 SGDLS, CDR2 YYNGEE. V was clipped by 0 bases and J by 2 bases, with 15 bases between them. The CDR3 is 16 residues long. The protocol was immunoSEQ multiplex PCR, while the TCRdb copy is restricted to in-frame clones and leaves out a portion. The data hold 80,000 to 95,000 clones, with about 90% observed a single time. Details on this clone: What it binds is not known.

The sample here was unstimulated CD8+ T cells sorted from spleen or lymph node cells, taken before intestinal transplant. The receptor was derived from a human donor who received an intestinal transplant. This rearrangement joins TRBV9 to TRBJ2-7, with D perhaps TRBD2 (7 bases). This CDR3 reads CASSVAGGLPPYEQYF. For the CDR3, the DNA is TGTGCCAGCAGCGTAGCCGGGGGGCTACCACCCTACGAGCAGTACTTC.